The 11 T cell receptor beta chains given below trace back to one sample, sequenced in a study of PD-L1 blockade in urothelial cancer. TCRdb's copy holds only in-frame clones and misses some; the assay was immunoSEQ multiplex PCR. The sample includes tens of thousands of clones, around 87% of them seen just once. Time point described: pretreatment peripheral blood. Material: PBMCs, obtained around atezolizumab (anti-PD-L1) treatment. The receptor set was obtained from a man in his 60s with urothelial cancer.

The J gene is TRBJ1-5, the V gene TRBV9, with D perhaps matching TRBD1 (6 bases). This CDR3 has 15 residues. Germline V lookup: CDR1 SGDLS, CDR2 YYNGEE. V was shortened by 0 bases and J by 5 bases, with 12 bases between the two germline ends. The CDR3 spells CASSVGDRIDQPQHF. The CDR3, as DNA: TGTGCCAGCAGCGTAGGCGACAGGATCGATCAGCCCCAGCATTTT. Supplemented by reference TRBV9 and TRBJ1-5, the full variable domain reads DSGVTQTPKHLITATGQRVTLRCSPRSGDLSVYWYQQSLDQGLQFLIQYYNGEERAKGNILERFSAQQFPDLHSELNLSSLELGDSALYFCASSVGDRIDQPQHFGDGTRLSIL.

This clone came up a few times. The gene calls are TRBV5-1 and TRBJ2-2; D gene ambiguous. CDR3 length equals 14 residues. Trimming left V 3 bases short and J 7 bases short, with 13 bases between. Germline V CDR1 and CDR2: SGHRS, YFSETQ. The DNA for the CDR3 is TGCGCCAGCAGCTACCGTCCCAACGGCGGGGAGCTGTTTTTT. Protein: CASSYRPNGGELFF.

This chain links TRBV18 with TRBJ1-1, with 8 bases matching TRBD1. Germline V gene data show CDR1 as KGHSH and CDR2 as LQKENI. Trimming took 6 bases from V and 5 from J; bases not matched to a gene: 8. This CDR3 contains 14 residues. CDR3 sequence: CASSLTGEVTEAFF. The CDR3, as DNA: TGTGCCAGCTCCCTGACAGGGGAGGTTACTGAAGCTTTCTTT. The full variable domain, in which reference TRBV18 and TRBJ1-1 provide the parts outside the CDR3, is NAGVMQNPRHLVRRRGQEARLRCSPMKGHSHVYWYRQLPEEGLKFMVYLQKENIIDESGMPKERFSAEFPKEGPSILRIQQVVRGDSAAYFCASSLTGEVTEAFFGQGTRLTVV.

The rearrangement links TRBV11-3 to TRBJ2-2; the match to TRBD1 covers 11 bases. CDR3 length equals 16 residues. V lost 5 bases, J lost 5 bases, and 7 bases stayed unmatched. Germline V gene sequence: CDR1 SGHNT, CDR2 YENEEA. In DNA, the CDR3 is TGTGCCAGCAGCCCAGGACAGGGGGCAAGGACCGGGGAGCTGTTTTTT. Protein product: CASSPGQGARTGELFF. Looking up the rest from reference TRBV11-3 and TRBJ2-2 gives the full variable domain: EAGVVQSPRYKIIEKKQPVAFWCNPISGHNTLYWYLQNLGQGPELLIRYENEEAVDDSQLPKDRFSAERLKGVDSTLKIQPAELGDSAVYLCASSPGQGARTGELFFGEGSRLTVL.

The V and J genes are TRBV5-1 and TRBJ2-7; TRBD1 agrees at 11 bases. The CDR3 is 15 residues long. The germline gives CDR1 SGHRS, CDR2 YFSETQ. Trimming cost V 3 bases and J 2 bases; bases outside gene matches: 4. The CDR3 region has the DNA TGCGCCAGCAGCTCGGGGACAGGGGGGACCTACGAGCAGTACTTC. It is translated as CASSSGTGGTYEQYF.

The genes are TRBV11-2 and TRBJ1-1; D gene ambiguous. The germline V gene encodes CDR1 SGHAT and CDR2 FQNNGV. The CDR3 extends over 14 amino acids. Trimming took 1 base from V and 5 from J, leaving 11 bases between them. CDR3: CASSLVRVGTEAFF. In nucleotides, the CDR3 is TGTGCCAGCAGCTTAGTGAGGGTTGGGACTGAAGCTTTCTTT.

This chain connects TRBV5-5 to TRBJ1-5; D unclear. The germline gives CDR1 SGHKS, CDR2 YYEKEE (reference sequence). This CDR3 comprises 16 residues. V was shortened by 5 bases and J by 0 bases, with 15 bases between the two germline ends. CDR3 protein: CASSSGLGGSNQPQHF. The CDR3 DNA sequence: TGTGCCAGCAGTTCAGGACTGGGCGGTAGCAATCAGCCCCAGCATTTT.

In this sample, this clone turned up once. The chain couples TRBV30 to TRBJ2-7; 7 bases line up with TRBD1. Germline assignment: CDR1 GTSNPN and CDR2 SVGIG (reference sequence). This CDR3 has 15 residues. The junction had 12 bases not matched to a gene; V was cut back by 4 bases and J by 3 bases. CDR3 nucleotide sequence: TGTGCCTGGACCCCAGCGGACAGGAGAGGCTACGAGCAGTACTTC. Amino acid sequence: CAWTPADRRGYEQYF.

This clone was counted once. The chain couples TRBV11-3 to TRBJ2-1; perhaps TRBD1 as D (5 bases). The germline V gene encodes CDR1 SGHNT and CDR2 YENEEA. With 0 bases removed from V and 0 bases from J, the gap between germline ends came to 9 bases. The CDR3 has 16 residues. CDR3 region: CASSLEFDSSYNEQFF. The CDR3 region has the DNA TGTGCCAGCAGCTTAGAGTTTGACAGCTCCTACAATGAGCAGTTCTTC. Full variable domain (missing parts from reference TRBV11-3 and TRBJ2-1): EAGVVQSPRYKIIEKKQPVAFWCNPISGHNTLYWYLQNLGQGPELLIRYENEEAVDDSQLPKDRFSAERLKGVDSTLKIQPAELGDSAVYLCASSLEFDSSYNEQFFGPGTRLTVL.

The J gene is TRBJ2-7, the V gene TRBV7-2, with unresolved D. This CDR3 comprises 13 residues. CDR1 is SGHTA and CDR2 is FQGNSA in the germline V gene. V shed 1 base and J shed 4 bases, with 8 bases lying between them. The CDR3 loop reads CASSLVQAYEQYF. CDR3 sequence (DNA): TGTGCCAGCAGCTTAGTGCAGGCTTACGAGCAGTACTTC.

This clone occurred once. V gene TRBV30 combines with J gene TRBJ1-3; D is unclear. V was trimmed by 1 base and J by 0 bases, leaving 10 bases between them. The CDR3 is 15 amino acids. Germline-derived CDR1 and CDR2 are GTSNPN and SVGIG (reference sequence). The CDR3 DNA reads TGTGCCTGGAGTGATTACCGCAGCTCTGGAAACACCATATATTTT. Translating gives CAWSDYRSSGNTIYF.